What follows describes a single TCR beta chain. Antigen specificity is unknown. The germline V gene encodes CDR1 SGHNT and CDR2 YENEEA. J gave up 5 bases and V 1 base, and 7 bases lay outside the gene matches. CDR3 length: 15 residues. This entry belongs to a study of cytomegalovirus exposure and HLA in healthy donors. Findings of the study overall: TCR beta V segments were, for the most part, productive about 90% or about 30% of the time in an earlier analysis. Apparent HLA restriction characterized most CMV-associated TCR beta chains in a later analysis.

Primers for the PCR totalled 60 Vbeta and 13 Jbeta. Assay: immunoSEQ multiplex PCR; the TCRdb copy retains only in-frame clones and omits some. Of 200,000 to 300,000 clones in the sample, around 80% are singletons; the top ten hold more than 0.45%. The rearrangement uses TRBV11-3 and TRBJ2-5; 7 positions agree with TRBD2. Sequencing was carried out using PBMCs. This TCR derives from a boy younger than 18 in good health and CMV-seronegative. CDR3 in DNA: TGTGCCAGCAGCTTAGGCATAGCGGGTGGGGAGACCCAGTACTTC. Translated, it gives CASSLGIAGGETQYF.